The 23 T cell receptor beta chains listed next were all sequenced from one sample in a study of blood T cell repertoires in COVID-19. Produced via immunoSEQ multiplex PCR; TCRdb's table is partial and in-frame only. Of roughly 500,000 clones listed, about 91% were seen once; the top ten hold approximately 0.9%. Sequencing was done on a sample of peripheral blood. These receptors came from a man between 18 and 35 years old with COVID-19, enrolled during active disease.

This chain's CDR3 is CASSYYFLPLDTQYF. CDR3 bases: TGTGCCAGCAGTTACTACTTCCTTCCACTTGATACGCAGTATTTT. The rearrangement uses TRBV6-8 and TRBJ2-3; D gene unclear. Looked up from germline, CDR1 is MNHGY and CDR2 is SAAAGT. Trimming left V 1 base short and J 6 bases short, with 14 bases between. CDR3 length equals 15 residues.

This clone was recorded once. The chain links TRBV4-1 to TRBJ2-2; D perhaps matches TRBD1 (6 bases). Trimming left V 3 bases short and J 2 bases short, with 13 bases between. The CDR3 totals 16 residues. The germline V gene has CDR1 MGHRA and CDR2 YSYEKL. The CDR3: CASSQRTAENTGELFF. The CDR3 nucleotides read TGCGCCAGCAGCCAGAGGACAGCAGAAAACACCGGGGAGCTGTTTTTT.

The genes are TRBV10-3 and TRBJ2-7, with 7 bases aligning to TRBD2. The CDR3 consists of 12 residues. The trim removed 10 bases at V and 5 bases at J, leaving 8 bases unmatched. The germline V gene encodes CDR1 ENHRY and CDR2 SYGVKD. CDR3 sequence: CATLGGVDEQYF. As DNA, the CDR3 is TGTGCCACCCTTGGGGGGGTGGACGAGCAGTACTTC.

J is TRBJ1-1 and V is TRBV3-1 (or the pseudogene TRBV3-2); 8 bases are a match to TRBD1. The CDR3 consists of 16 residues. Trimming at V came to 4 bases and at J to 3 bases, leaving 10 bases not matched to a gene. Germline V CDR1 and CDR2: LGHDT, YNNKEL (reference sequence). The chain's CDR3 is CASSPGQGGRDTEAFF. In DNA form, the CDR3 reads TGTGCCAGCAGCCCAGGACAGGGAGGTAGGGACACTGAAGCTTTCTTT.

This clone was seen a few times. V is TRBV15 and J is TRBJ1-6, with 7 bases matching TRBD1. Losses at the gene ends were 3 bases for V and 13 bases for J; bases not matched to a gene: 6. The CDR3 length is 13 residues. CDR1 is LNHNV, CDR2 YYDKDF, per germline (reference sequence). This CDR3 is CATSSLQGSPLHF. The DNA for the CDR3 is TGTGCCACCAGCAGTTTACAGGGGTCTCCCCTCCACTTT.

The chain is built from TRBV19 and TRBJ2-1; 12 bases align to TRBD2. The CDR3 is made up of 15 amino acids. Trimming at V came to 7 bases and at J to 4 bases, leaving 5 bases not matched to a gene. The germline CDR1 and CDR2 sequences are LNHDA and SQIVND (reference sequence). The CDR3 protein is CASTLAGGPYNEQFF. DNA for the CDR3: TGTGCCAGTACCCTAGCGGGAGGGCCGTACAATGAGCAGTTCTTC.

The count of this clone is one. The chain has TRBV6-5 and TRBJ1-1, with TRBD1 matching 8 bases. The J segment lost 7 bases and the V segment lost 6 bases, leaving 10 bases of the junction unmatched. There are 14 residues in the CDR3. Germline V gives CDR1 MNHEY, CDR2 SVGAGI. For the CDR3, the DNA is TGTGCCAGCAGCATCGGGACAGGCATAAATGAAGCTTTCTTT. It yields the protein CASSIGTGINEAFF.

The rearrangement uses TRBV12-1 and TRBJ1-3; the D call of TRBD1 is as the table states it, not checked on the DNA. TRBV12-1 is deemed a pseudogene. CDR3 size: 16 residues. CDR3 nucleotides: TGTGCCAGCAGCCACCTGGGGGACAGCTCTGGAAACACCATATATTTT. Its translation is CASSHLGDSSGNTIYF.

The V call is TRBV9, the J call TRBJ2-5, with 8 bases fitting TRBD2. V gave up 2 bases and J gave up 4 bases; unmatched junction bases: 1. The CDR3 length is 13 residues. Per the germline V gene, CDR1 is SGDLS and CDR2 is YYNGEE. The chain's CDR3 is CASSVSGTETQYF. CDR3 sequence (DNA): TGTGCCAGCAGCGTTAGCGGGACAGAGACCCAGTACTTC.

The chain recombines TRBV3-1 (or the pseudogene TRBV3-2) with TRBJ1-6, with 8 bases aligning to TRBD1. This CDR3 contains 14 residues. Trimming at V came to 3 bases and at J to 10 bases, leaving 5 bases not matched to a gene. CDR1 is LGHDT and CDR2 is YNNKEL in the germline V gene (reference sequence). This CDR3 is CASSQGTGWSPLHF. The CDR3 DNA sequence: TGTGCCAGCAGCCAGGGGACAGGCTGGTCACCCCTCCACTTT.

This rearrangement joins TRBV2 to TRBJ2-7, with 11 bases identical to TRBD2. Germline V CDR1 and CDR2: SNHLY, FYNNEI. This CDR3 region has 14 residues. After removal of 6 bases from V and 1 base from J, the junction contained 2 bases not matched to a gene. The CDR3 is CASRSSGGSYEQYF. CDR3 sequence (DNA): TGTGCCAGCAGGTCTAGCGGGGGGTCCTACGAGCAGTACTTC.

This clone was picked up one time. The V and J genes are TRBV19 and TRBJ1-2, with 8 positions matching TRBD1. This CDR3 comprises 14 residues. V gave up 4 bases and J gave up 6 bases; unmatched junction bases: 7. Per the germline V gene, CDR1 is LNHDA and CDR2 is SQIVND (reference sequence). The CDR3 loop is CASSTWTGFDGYTF. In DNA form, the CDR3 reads TGTGCCAGTAGTACCTGGACAGGGTTTGATGGCTACACCTTC.

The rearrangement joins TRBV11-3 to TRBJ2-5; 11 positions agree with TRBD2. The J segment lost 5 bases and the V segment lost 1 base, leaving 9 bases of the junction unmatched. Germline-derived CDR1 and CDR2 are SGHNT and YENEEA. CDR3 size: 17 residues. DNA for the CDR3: TGTGCCAGCAGCTTAGGCCAGCCCGGGACTAGCGGTGAGACCCAGTACTTC. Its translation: CASSLGQPGTSGETQYF.

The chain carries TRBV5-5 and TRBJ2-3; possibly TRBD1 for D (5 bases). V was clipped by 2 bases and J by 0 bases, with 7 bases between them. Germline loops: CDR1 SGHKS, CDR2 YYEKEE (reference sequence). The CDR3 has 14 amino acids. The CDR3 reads CASSLQVSTDTQYF. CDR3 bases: TGTGCCAGCAGCTTACAGGTCAGCACAGATACGCAGTATTTT.

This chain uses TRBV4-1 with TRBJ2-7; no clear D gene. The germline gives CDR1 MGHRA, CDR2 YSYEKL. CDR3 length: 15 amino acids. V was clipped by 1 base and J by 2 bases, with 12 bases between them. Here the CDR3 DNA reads TGCGCCAGCAGCCAAGCACTTCTTAACCCCTACGAGCAGTACTTC. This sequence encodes CASSQALLNPYEQYF.

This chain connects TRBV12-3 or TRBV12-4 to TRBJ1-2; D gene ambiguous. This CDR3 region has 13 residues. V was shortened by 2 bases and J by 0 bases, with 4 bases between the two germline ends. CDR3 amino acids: CASSLSANYGYTF. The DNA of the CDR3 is TGTGCCAGCAGTTTATCAGCTAACTATGGCTACACCTTC.

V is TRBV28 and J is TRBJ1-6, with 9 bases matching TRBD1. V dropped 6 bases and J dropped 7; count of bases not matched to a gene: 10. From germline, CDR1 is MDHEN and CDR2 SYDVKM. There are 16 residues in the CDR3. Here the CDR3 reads CASSSPGTGINSPLHF. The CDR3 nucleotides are TGTGCCAGCAGCAGTCCCGGGACAGGGATCAATTCACCCCTCCACTTT.

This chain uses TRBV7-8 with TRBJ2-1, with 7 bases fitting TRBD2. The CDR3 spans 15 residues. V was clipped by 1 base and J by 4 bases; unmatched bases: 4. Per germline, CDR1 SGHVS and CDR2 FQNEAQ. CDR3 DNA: TGTGCCAGCAGCTTAGGCGGGGGAGTGTACAATGAGCAGTTCTTC. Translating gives CASSLGGGVYNEQFF.

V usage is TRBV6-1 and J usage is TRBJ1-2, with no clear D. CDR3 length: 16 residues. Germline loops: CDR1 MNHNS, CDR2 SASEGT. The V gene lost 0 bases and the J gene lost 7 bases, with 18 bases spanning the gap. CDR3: CASSEAGGAVYGGYTF. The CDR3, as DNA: TGTGCCAGCAGTGAAGCTGGTGGCGCGGTTTACGGTGGCTACACCTTC.

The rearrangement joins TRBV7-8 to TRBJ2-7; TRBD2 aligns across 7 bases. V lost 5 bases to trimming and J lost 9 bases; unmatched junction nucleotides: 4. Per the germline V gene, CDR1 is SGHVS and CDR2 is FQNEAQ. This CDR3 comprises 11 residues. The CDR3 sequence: CASSQRDGQYF. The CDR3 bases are TGTGCCAGCAGCCAGCGGGACGGGCAGTACTTC.

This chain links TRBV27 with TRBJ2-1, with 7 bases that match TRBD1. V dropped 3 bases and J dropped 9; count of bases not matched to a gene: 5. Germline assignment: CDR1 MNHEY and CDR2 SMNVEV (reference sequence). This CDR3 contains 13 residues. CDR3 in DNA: TGTGCCAGCAGTTTGACAGGGACCGCTGAGCAGTTCTTC. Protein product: CASSLTGTAEQFF.

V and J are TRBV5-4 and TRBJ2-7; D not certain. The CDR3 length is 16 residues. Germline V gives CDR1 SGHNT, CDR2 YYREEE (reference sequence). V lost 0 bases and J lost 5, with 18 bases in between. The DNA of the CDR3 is TGTGCCAGCAGCTTGGAGGCAGCCCTAACTCGGGACGAGCAGTACTTC. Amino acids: CASSLEAALTRDEQYF.

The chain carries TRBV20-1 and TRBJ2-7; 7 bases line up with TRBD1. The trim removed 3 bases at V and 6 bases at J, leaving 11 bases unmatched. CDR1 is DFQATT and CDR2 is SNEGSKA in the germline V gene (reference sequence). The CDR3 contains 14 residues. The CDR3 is CSASPTGRGAEQYF. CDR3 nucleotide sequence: TGCAGTGCTAGTCCGACAGGGAGAGGTGCCGAGCAGTACTTC.